The source of this T cell receptor (beta chain) is a study of human T cells and chemical hapten exposure. This clonotype was found many times. TCRdb re-called the RACE reads with MiXCR, one entry per CDR3 protein. The repertoire holds around 120,000 distinct CDR3 sequences, 13% seen once, with around 2.7% in the top ten. Specified time point: pre-sensitization, week 0. Specified treatment: therapeutic diphenylcyclopropenone sensitization with weekly scalp DPC. The germline V gene has CDR1 SGHAT and CDR2 FQNNGV. V shed 6 bases and J shed 3 bases, with 13 bases lying between them. The CDR3 consists of 14 residues.

J is TRBJ2-3 and V is TRBV11-2; unclear D gene. This TCR derives from a woman aged 18-30 years with alopecia areata. Some clones in this sample may be carry-over from other donors' samples. Sequenced material: whole blood, taken in connection with sensitization to the hapten diphenylcyclopropenone (DPC). The CDR3 is CASRPGDGTDTQYF. The CDR3 DNA is TGTGCCAGCAGGCCAGGTGATGGTACAGATACGCAGTATTTT. Full variable domain (remainder filled in from reference TRBV11-2 and TRBJ2-3): EAGVAQSPRYKIIEKRQSVAFWCNPISGHATLYWYQQILGQGPKLLIQFQNNGVVDDSQLPKDRFSAERLKGVDSTLKIQPAKLEDSAVYLCASRPGDGTDTQYFGPGTRLTVL.